This TCR beta chain comes out of a study of shared clonotypes between healthy human individuals. The assay used deep level. Clones were read by immunoSEQ multiplex PCR, and TCRdb kept only the in-frame ones, dropping some. The sample holds 560,000 or so clones, roughly 96% seen once. Trimming stripped 0 bases from V and 1 base from J, with 10 bases between. The CDR3 spans 15 residues. The germline CDR1 and CDR2 sequences are SGDLS and YYNGEE. Selected positively for CCR7 and CD45RO-negative, naive CD8 cells excluded terminally differentiated effector memory CD45RA+ cells. Donors were healthy HIV-negative adults without recent acute infections or vaccinations. As regards this clone: Its antigen remains unknown.

General observations from the study: Clonotypes not shared had lower generation probabilities than those common to all four donors.

This receptor was identified in a woman in her twenties or thirties in good health. Sequences were obtained from naive CD8+ T cells sorted from blood. The V gene is TRBV9, the J gene TRBJ1-1; D ambiguous. CDR3 loop: CASSVEWGGNTEAFF. The DNA of the CDR3 is TGTGCCAGCAGCGTAGAGTGGGGAGGGAACACTGAAGCTTTCTTT.